The clone carrying this T cell receptor beta chain was counted only a few times. What it binds is not known. The sorted Tregs were CD4+CD25+CD127-/low cells. Findings of the study overall: The larger-cohort validation was restricted to a single TCR beta V-J rearrangement rather than whole repertoires. In terms of TCR gene usage, tumor memory CD4+ T cells clustered together with blood and lymph node memory CD4+ cells, as well as with lymph node naive CD4+ cells.

Full-length variable regions came from constant-region reverse primers plus semi-nested Nested Universal Primer A PCR. One entry per CDR3 protein, called by TCRdb with MiXCR from the 5' RACE reads. The sample holds around 55,000 distinct CDR3 sequences; less than 25% are singletons and the top ten take roughly 3.5%. V lost 4 bases and J lost 4; bases outside the gene matches: 2. CDR1 is SEHNR, CDR2 FQNEAQ, per germline (reference sequence). The CDR3 is 14 residues long. The sample was tumor-infiltrating Tregs sorted from the breast tumor. The chain employs TRBV7-9 and TRBJ1-1; TRBD1 matches 11 bases. This TCR derives from a female donor with breast cancer. CDR3 in amino acids: CASSYGTGGTEAFF. The CDR3 nucleotides are TGTGCCAGCAGCTACGGGACAGGGGGCACTGAAGCTTTCTTT.